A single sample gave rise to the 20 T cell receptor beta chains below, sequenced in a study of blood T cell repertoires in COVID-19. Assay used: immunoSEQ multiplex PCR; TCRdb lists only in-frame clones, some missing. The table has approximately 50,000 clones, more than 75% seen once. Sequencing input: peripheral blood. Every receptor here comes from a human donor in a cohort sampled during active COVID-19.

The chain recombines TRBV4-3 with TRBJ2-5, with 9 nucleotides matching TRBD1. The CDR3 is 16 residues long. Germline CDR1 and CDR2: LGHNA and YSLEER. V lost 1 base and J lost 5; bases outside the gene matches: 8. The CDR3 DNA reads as TGCGCCAGCAGCCAAGGGACAGGGGTGGATGGGGAGACCCAGTACTTC. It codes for CASSQGTGVDGETQYF.

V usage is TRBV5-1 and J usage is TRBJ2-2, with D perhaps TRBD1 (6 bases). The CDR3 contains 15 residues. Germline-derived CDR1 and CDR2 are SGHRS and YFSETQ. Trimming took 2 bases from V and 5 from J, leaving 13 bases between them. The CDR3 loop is CASSLTGIFTGELFF. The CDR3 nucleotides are TGCGCCAGCAGCTTAACAGGGATTTTTACCGGGGAGCTGTTTTTT.

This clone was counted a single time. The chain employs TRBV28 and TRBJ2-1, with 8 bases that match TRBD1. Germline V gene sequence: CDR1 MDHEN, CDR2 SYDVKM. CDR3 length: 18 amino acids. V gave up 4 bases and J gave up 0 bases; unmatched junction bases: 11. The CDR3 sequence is CASSSWDRSRGSYNEQFF. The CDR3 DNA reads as TGTGCCAGCAGTTCCTGGGACAGGTCTAGGGGCTCCTACAATGAGCAGTTCTTC.

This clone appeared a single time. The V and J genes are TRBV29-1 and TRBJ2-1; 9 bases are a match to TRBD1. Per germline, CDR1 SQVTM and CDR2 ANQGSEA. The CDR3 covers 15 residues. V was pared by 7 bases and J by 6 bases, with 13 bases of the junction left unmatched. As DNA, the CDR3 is TGCAGCGCCCAATCCGGGACAGGGTTTAGCAATGAGCAGTTCTTC. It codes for CSAQSGTGFSNEQFF.

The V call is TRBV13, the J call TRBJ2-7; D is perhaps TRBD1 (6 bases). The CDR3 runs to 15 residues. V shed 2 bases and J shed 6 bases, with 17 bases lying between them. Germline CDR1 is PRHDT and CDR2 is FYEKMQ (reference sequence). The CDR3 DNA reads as TGTGCCAGCAGCTTAAGTGAAGGGACATCTGCCGAGCAGTACTTC. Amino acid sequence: CASSLSEGTSAEQYF.

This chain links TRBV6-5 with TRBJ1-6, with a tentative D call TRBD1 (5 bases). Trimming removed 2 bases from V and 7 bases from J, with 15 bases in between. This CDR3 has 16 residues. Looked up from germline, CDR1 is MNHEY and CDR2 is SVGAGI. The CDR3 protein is CASSYGATDLNSPLHF. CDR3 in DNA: TGTGCCAGCAGTTACGGCGCGACAGACCTAAATTCACCCCTCCACTTT.

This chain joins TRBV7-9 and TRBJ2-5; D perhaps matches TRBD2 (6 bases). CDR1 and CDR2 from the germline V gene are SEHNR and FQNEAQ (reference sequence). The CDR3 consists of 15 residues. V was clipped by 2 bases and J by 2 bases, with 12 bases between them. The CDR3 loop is CASSLRPSVQETQYF. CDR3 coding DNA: TGTGCCAGCAGCTTACGACCTAGCGTACAAGAGACCCAGTACTTC.

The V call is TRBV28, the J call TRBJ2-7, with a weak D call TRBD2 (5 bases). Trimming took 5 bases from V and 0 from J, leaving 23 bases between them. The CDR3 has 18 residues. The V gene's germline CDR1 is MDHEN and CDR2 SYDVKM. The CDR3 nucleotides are TGTGCCAGCAGTCCCGTTCCGGGATCAACATCCCGCTCCTACGAGCAGTACTTC. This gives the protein CASSPVPGSTSRSYEQYF.

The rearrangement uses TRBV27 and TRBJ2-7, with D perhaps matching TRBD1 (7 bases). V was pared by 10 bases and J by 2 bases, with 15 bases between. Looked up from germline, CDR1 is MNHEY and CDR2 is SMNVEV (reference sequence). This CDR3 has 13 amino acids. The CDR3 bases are TGTGCCACTAGACAGGGAGGCACCTACGAGCAGTACTTC. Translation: CATRQGGTYEQYF.

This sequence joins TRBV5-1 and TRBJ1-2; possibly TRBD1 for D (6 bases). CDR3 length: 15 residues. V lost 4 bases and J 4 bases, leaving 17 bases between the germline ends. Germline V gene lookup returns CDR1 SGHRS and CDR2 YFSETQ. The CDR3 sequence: CASSPNEGHSYGYTF. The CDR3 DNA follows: TGCGCCAGCAGCCCAAACGAGGGACACAGCTATGGCTACACCTTC.

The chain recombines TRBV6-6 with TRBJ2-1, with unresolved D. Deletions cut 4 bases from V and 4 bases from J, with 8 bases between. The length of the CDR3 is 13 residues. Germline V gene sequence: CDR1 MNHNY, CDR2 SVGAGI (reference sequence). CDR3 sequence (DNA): TGTGCCAGCAGTTCGCTAGATTACAATGAGCAGTTCTTC. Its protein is CASSSLDYNEQFF.

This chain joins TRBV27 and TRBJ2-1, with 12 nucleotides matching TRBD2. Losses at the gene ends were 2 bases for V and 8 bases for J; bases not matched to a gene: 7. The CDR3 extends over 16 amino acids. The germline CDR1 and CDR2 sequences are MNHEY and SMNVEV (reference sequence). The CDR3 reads CASSLLAGGPWDEQFF. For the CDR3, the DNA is TGTGCCAGCAGTTTACTAGCGGGAGGGCCCTGGGATGAGCAGTTCTTC.

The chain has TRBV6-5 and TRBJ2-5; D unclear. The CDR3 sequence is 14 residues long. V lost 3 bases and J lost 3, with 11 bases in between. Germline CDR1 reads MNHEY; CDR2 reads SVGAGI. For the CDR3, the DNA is TGTGCCAGCAGTTATTCGTACCGCGAAGAGACCCAGTACTTC. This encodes CASSYSYREETQYF.

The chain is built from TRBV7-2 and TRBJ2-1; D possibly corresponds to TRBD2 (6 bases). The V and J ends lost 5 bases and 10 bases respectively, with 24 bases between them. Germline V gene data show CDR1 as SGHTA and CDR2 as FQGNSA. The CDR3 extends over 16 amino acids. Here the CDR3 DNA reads TGTGCCAGCAGCCCGCTCCTCTCTAGCGTAATCTGGGAGCAGTTCTTC. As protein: CASSPLLSSVIWEQFF.

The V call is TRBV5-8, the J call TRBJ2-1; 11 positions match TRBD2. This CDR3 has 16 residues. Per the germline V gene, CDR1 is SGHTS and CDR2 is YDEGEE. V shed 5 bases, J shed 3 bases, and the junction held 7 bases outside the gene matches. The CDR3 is CASRASGRIIYNEQFF. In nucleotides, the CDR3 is TGTGCCAGCAGGGCTAGCGGGAGGATCATCTACAATGAGCAGTTCTTC.

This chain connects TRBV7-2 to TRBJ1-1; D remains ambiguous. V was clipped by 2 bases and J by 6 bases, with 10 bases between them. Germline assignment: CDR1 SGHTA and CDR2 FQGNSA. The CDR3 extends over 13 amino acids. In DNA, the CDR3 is TGTGCCAGCAGCTTAATGGGAGGGTCTGAAGCTTTCTTT. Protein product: CASSLMGGSEAFF.

This chain's CDR3 is CASSERGGEQYF. The CDR3 coding sequence is TGTGCCAGCAGTGAAAGGGGGGGCGAGCAGTACTTC. This sequence joins TRBV6-1 and TRBJ2-7; D might be TRBD2 (7 bases). This CDR3 spans 12 amino acids. V was trimmed by 2 bases and J by 6 bases, leaving 8 bases between them. CDR1 MNHNS and CDR2 SASEGT come from the germline V gene.

CDR3 protein: CASSQDGAGGPEEQYF. CDR3 sequence (DNA): TGTGCCAGCAGCCAAGATGGAGCGGGAGGGCCAGAAGAGCAGTACTTC. The gene calls are TRBV3-1 (or the pseudogene TRBV3-2) and TRBJ2-7; 10 bases match TRBD2. The CDR3 contains 16 residues. With V trimmed by 0 bases and J by 7 bases, 9 bases remained unmatched. The germline gives CDR1 LGHDT, CDR2 YNNKEL (reference sequence).

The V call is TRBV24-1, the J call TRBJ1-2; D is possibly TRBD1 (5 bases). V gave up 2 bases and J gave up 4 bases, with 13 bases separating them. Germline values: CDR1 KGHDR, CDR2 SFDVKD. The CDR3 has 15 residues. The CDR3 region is CATSDSPAGSYGYTF. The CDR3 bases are TGTGCCACCAGTGATTCCCCGGCAGGGTCCTATGGCTACACCTTC.

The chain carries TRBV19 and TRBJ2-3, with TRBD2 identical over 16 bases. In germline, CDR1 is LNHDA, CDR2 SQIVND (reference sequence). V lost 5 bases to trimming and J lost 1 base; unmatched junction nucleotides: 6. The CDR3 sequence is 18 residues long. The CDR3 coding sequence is TGTGCCAGTAGTTTGGGACTAGCGGGAGGGCCAGGCACAGATACGCAGTATTTT. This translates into CASSLGLAGGPGTDTQYF.